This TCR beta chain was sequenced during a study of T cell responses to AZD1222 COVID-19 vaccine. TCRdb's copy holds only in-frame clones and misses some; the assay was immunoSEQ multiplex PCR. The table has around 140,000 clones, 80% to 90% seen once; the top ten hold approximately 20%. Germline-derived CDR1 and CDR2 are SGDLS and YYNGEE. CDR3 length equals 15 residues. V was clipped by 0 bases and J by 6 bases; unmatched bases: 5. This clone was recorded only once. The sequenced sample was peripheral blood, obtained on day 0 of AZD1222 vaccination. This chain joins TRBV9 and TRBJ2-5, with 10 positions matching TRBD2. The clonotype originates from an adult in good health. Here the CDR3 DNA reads TGTGCCAGCAGCGTAGAGAGCGGGGGGGCTAAGACCCAGTACTTC. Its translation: CASSVESGGAKTQYF.